One and the same sample provided the 19 T cell receptor beta chains below, sequenced in a study of CD8+CD57+ T cells in acquired aplastic anemia (dated by TCRdb to 2016 to 2019). Sequencer: Illumina HiSeq 2000. TCR beta VDJ combination and CDR3 sequence profiling used genomic DNA as the template. The public reads were quality trimmed at Q25 with fastp and then assembled into clones with MiXCR by TCRdb, keeping productive beta chains. CDR3 protein sequences are deduplicated, and each keeps its most common genes and DNA. This sample lists around 500,000 distinct CDR3 sequences; less than 35% were detected once. The top ten clones comprise about 0.8% of the sample. Expansion of CD8+CD57+ cells had been shown by flow cytometry in the patients chosen for sequencing. The sequenced sample consisted of sorted CD4+, CD8+, or CD8+CD57+ T cells (not recorded which) from PBMCs. These receptors came from a human donor with aplastic anemia.

Turning to this clonotype: A read error may produce the germline difference seen at one junction end. The chain links TRBV20-1 to TRBJ1-6, with TRBD1 matching over 8 bases. Germline V gene lookup returns CDR1 DFQATT and CDR2 SNEGSKA (reference sequence). There are 14 residues in the CDR3. CDR3 sequence (DNA): TGCAGTACTAGAGACAGGGGAAACCATTCACCCCTCCACTTT. Its translation: CSTRDRGNHSPLHF.

V gene TRBV28 combines with J gene TRBJ1-6, with TRBD1 as a possible D gene (6 bases). The V gene's germline CDR1 is MDHEN and CDR2 SYDVKM. The CDR3 is made up of 15 amino acids. V dropped 5 bases and J dropped 4 bases, with 12 bases sitting between them. The DNA of the CDR3 is TGTGCCAGCAGTCCACAGGGAGCGTATAATTCACCCCTCCACTTT. Translated: CASSPQGAYNSPLHF. Looking up the rest from reference TRBV28 and TRBJ1-6 gives the full variable domain: DVKVTQSSRYLVKRTGEKVFLECVQDMDHENMFWYRQDPGLGLRLIYFSYDVKMKEKGDIPEGYSVSREKKERFSLILESASTNQTSMYLCASSPQGAYNSPLHFGNGTRLTVT.

This chain connects TRBV15 to TRBJ1-2; TRBD1 matches at 7 bases. Germline-derived CDR1 and CDR2 are LNHNV and YYDKDF (reference sequence). CDR3 size: 14 residues. V was clipped by 3 bases and J by 7 bases; unmatched bases: 8. For the CDR3, the DNA is TGTGCCACCAGCAGGGACACAGGGGTGAGTGGCTACACCTTC. This codes for CATSRDTGVSGYTF.

This clonotype was picked up one time. The chain is built from TRBV29-1 and TRBJ2-4; tentatively, D is TRBD1 or TRBD2 (5 bases each). Judging by the DNA end, TRBJ2-7 fits better; the J call may be wrong. Per germline, CDR1 SQVTM and CDR2 ANQGSEA. This CDR3 contains 12 residues. CDR3 in amino acids: CSVGTGSHEQYF. The DNA of the CDR3 is TGCAGCGTGGGGACGGGGTCTCACGAGCAGTACTTC.

This clonotype has a handful of counts. The CDR3 reads CASSYDSGVKPQHF. In DNA form, the CDR3 reads TGTGCCAGCAGTTACGACAGCGGTGTGAAGCCCCAGCATTTT. The rearrangement links TRBV6-5 to TRBJ1-5; weak D call: TRBD1 (5 bases). This CDR3 comprises 14 residues. CDR1 and CDR2 (germline): MNHEY, SVGAGI. Trimming took off 2 bases at V and 8 bases at J, with 13 bases between the two ends.

CDR3 sequence (DNA): TGTGCCAGTAGTTTATTACTACCGGGCCCTAACATCCATGAGCAGTACTTC. Its translation is CASSLLLPGPNIHEQYF. The chain combines TRBV19 with TRBJ2-5; no definite D call. CDR1 is LNHDA, CDR2 SQIVND, per germline (reference sequence). V lost 5 bases to trimming and J lost 11 bases, with 30 bases between them. This CDR3 is 17 amino acids long.

This clonotype was counted many times. The CDR3 sequence is CSATTANTEAFF. CDR3 in DNA: TGCAGTGCCACGACAGCCAACACTGAAGCTTTCTTT. The chain links TRBV20-1 to TRBJ1-1; TRBD1 might be the D (5 bases). The CDR3 contains 12 residues. Trimming removed 6 bases from V and 2 bases from J, with 10 bases in between. In germline, CDR1 is DFQATT, CDR2 SNEGSKA (reference sequence).

A note on this clonotype: This sequence may be a read error, since a much larger clone differs from it by one base. J is TRBJ2-5 and V is TRBV10-2; D is possibly TRBD2 (6 bases). This CDR3 is 14 amino acids long. Trimming removed 5 bases at V and 5 bases at J, with 15 bases between. CDR1 and CDR2 (germline): WSHSY, SAAADI. The CDR3 coding sequence is TGCGCCAGCAGTCCGGGATCTCGGGAGGAGACCCAGTACTTC. Its translation is CASSPGSREETQYF.

The chain is built from TRBV19 and TRBJ2-1; maybe TRBD1 (6 bases). CDR1 LNHDA and CDR2 SQIVND come from the germline V gene (reference sequence). CDR3 length: 14 amino acids. Trimming removed 7 bases from V and 0 bases from J, with 10 bases in between. CDR3 DNA sequence: TGTGCCAGTATAGGGGGAAACTCCTACAATGAGCAGTTCTTC. It encodes CASIGGNSYNEQFF.

This clonotype was seen more than once but under ten times. This may arise from a read error, as a much more abundant clone is one base away. The DNA for the CDR3 is TGTGCCATCAAAACAGCAGGGATCTCTGAAGCTTTCTTT. Translated: CAIKTAGISEAFF. V gene TRBV10-3 combines with J gene TRBJ1-1, with a tentative D call TRBD1 (5 bases). Germline V gene data show CDR1 as ENHRY and CDR2 as SYGVKD. The germline V and J ends were trimmed by 7 bases and 6 bases, with 15 bases remaining between them. This CDR3 has 13 amino acids.

CDR3 in DNA: TGTGCCAGCAGCCAGATACAGGGGACCGTAGCCGGAGCTTTCTTT. Its protein product is CASSQIQGTVAGAFF. The rearrangement joins TRBV3-1 to TRBJ1-1; the match to TRBD1 covers 7 bases. Germline V gives CDR1 LGHDT, CDR2 YNNKEL (reference sequence). Trimming removed 3 bases from V and 10 bases from J; junction bases left unmatched: 14. The CDR3 is 15 amino acids.

There are a few counts of this clonotype. A much larger clone differs from this one at a single base, so this may be a read error. This sequence joins TRBV9 and TRBJ1-2, with no clear D. The ends were cut back, 0 bases at V and 6 bases at J, with 15 bases in the middle. The CDR3 covers 15 residues. Germline-derived CDR1 and CDR2 are SGDLS and YYNGEE. The CDR3 bases are TGTGCCAGCAGCGTAGAGGAGATGTCGAGAAATGGCTACACCTTC. The encoded protein is CASSVEEMSRNGYTF.

As to this clonotype: One junction end disagrees with the germline gene, perhaps due to a read error. The chain joins TRBV12-5 to TRBJ2-7, with D tentatively TRBD1 (6 bases). The germline CDR1 and CDR2 sequences are LGHNT and FRNRAP. The CDR3 has 10 amino acids. The CDR3 bases are TGTGCTAGTGGCTCCCGGGACACGGTCTTC. It encodes CASGSRDTVF.

This clonotype was counted between two and nine times. The chain couples TRBV11-2 to TRBJ2-4, with unresolved D. V was pared by 5 bases and J by 0 bases, with 14 bases between. From germline, CDR1 is SGHAT and CDR2 FQNNGV. This CDR3 has 16 amino acids. As DNA, the CDR3 is TGTGCCAGCAGCCCCGGCCAGCGAGTAGCCAAAAACATTCAGTACTTC. Its protein is CASSPGQRVAKNIQYF. The whole variable domain, filled in from reference TRBV11-2 and TRBJ2-4, reads EAGVAQSPRYKIIEKRQSVAFWCNPISGHATLYWYQQILGQGPKLLIQFQNNGVVDDSQLPKDRFSAERLKGVDSTLKIQPAKLEDSAVYLCASSPGQRVAKNIQYFGAGTRLSVL.

Worth noting for this clonotype: A read error is possible here, since a much larger clone lies one base away. This CDR3 fails to terminate in the conserved phenylalanine or tryptophan, so it likely reflects a read error. The rearrangement links TRBV11-2 to TRBJ2-7, with a tentative D call TRBD1 (6 bases). The germline V gene encodes CDR1 SGHAT and CDR2 FQNNGV. CDR3 size: 13 residues. Deletions cut 6 bases from V and 3 bases from J, with 12 bases between. CDR3 in amino acids: CASRRTGIYEQYL. The CDR3 DNA reads TGTGCCAGCAGACGTACAGGGATCTACGAGCAGTACCTC.

Remarks on this clonotype: A much larger clone lies a single base off, so this may be a read error. The chain uses TRBV6-9 and TRBJ1-6, with TRBD1 matching over 8 bases. With 5 bases clipped from V and 11 bases from J, the junction kept 5 bases outside the gene matches. Germline CDR1 and CDR2: MNHGY and SVAAGI. The CDR3 is made up of 13 amino acids. Here the CDR3 DNA reads TGTGCCAGCAGTAGACAGGGGTATCCACCCCTCCACTTT. Translation: CASSRQGYPPLHF.

The sample holds many counts of this clonotype. CDR3 protein: CASTLTSGGKETQYF. The CDR3 region has the DNA TGTGCCAGCACTTTGACTAGCGGGGGGAAAGAGACCCAGTACTTC. The J gene is TRBJ2-5, the V gene TRBV2; 13 nucleotides line up with TRBD2. CDR1 and CDR2 (germline): SNHLY, FYNNEI. The CDR3 runs to 15 residues. Trimming removed 7 bases from V and 3 bases from J; junction bases left unmatched: 5.

This clonotype was counted ten times or more. The V gene is TRBV9, the J gene TRBJ2-7; D tentatively reads TRBD1 or TRBD2 (5 bases each). The CDR3 is 15 residues long. V was pared by 4 bases and J by 3 bases, with 17 bases between. CDR1 is SGDLS, CDR2 YYNGEE, per germline. The CDR3 reads CASSPIGTGNYEQYF. In DNA form, the CDR3 reads TGTGCCAGCAGCCCAATCGGGACGGGAAACTACGAGCAGTACTTC. The variable domain in full, with the rest retrieved from reference TRBV9 and TRBJ2-7, is DSGVTQTPKHLITATGQRVTLRCSPRSGDLSVYWYQQSLDQGLQFLIQYYNGEERAKGNILERFSAQQFPDLHSELNLSSLELGDSALYFCASSPIGTGNYEQYFGPGTRLTVT.

The V call is TRBV24-1, the J call TRBJ1-3; 8 positions agree with TRBD1. V lost 7 bases, J lost 4 bases, and 2 bases stayed unmatched. There are 13 residues in the CDR3. Germline V lookup: CDR1 KGHDR, CDR2 SFDVKD. The CDR3 region is CATSRTGGNTIYF. The CDR3 DNA reads TGTGCCACCAGCCGGACAGGGGGAAACACCATATATTTT.